What follows are 18 T cell receptor beta chains derived from one specimen sequenced in a study of regulatory T cells in long-lasting Graves disease. Investigators prepared the TCR beta libraries by applying iRepertoire HTBI primers and Arm-PCR of CDR3 regions. Using its own MiXCR run on the multiplex PCR reads, TCRdb lists one record per CDR3 protein. Of about 220,000 distinct CDR3 sequences listed, roughly 19% were seen once; the top ten hold over 9.5%. Documented time point: newly diagnosed GD, antithyroid drugs for less than 3 months. PBMCs were the source of the RNA used for TCR sequencing. In addition, the sample was reused for a study of T cells in Graves' hyperthyroidism and ophthalmopathy.

The source was peripheral blood mononuclear cells (PBMCs), collected at new diagnosis, from a patient treated with antithyroid drugs. The source is a woman between 25 and 40 years old with Graves disease.

This clonotype appeared many times. The chain carries TRBV7-9 and TRBJ2-5; 11 positions match TRBD1. The germline V gene has CDR1 SEHNR and CDR2 FQNEAQ (reference sequence). V lost 5 bases and J lost 4; bases outside the gene matches: 6. The CDR3 consists of 15 residues. CDR3 in amino acids: CASSLRTGGIETQYF. The CDR3 DNA reads as TGTGCCAGCAGCCTTAGGACAGGGGGCATAGAGACCCAGTACTTC.

This clonotype was counted many times. The CDR3: CASSLGQNQETQYF. The CDR3 DNA reads as TGTGCCAGCAGTTTAGGGCAGAACCAAGAGACCCAGTACTTC. V usage is TRBV28 and J usage is TRBJ2-5; unclear D gene. The V end lost 2 bases, the J end lost 0 bases, and 7 bases lay between the germline ends. Germline CDR1 and CDR2: MDHEN and SYDVKM. This CDR3 is 14 amino acids long.

Ten or more counts support this clonotype. The rearrangement links TRBV20-1 to TRBJ1-5, with D tentatively TRBD1 (6 bases). V shed 7 bases and J shed 4 bases, with 17 bases lying between them. This CDR3 has 14 amino acids. The germline gives CDR1 DFQATT, CDR2 SNEGSKA (reference sequence). CDR3 amino acids: CSGVQGRGNQPQHF. The CDR3 DNA reads as TGCAGTGGCGTACAGGGAAGGGGAAATCAGCCCCAGCATTTT.

This clonotype was detected many times. The rearrangement uses TRBV30 and TRBJ1-1, with no clear D. The V gene lost 4 bases and the J gene lost 5 bases, with 8 bases spanning the gap. Germline loops: CDR1 GTSNPN, CDR2 SVGIG (reference sequence). The CDR3 contains 11 residues. CDR3 sequence reads: CAWTGWTEAFF. CDR3 nucleotide sequence: TGTGCCTGGACAGGTTGGACTGAAGCTTTCTTT.

This clonotype was observed a handful of times. The rearrangement joins TRBV30 to TRBJ1-2; D not certain. This CDR3 is 15 amino acids long. Germline-derived CDR1 and CDR2 are GTSNPN and SVGIG (reference sequence). Trimming stripped 2 bases from V and 8 bases from J, with 21 bases between. CDR3 DNA: TGTGCCTGGAGTCAACTATTAGATGGGCTAGGCGGCTACACCTTC. This codes for CAWSQLLDGLGGYTF.

This sequence joins TRBV2 and TRBJ2-5, with 7 bases that match TRBD2. With the DNA end fitting TRBJ2-1 better, the J assignment may be wrong. The CDR3 is 16 residues long. CDR1 and CDR2 from the germline V gene are SNHLY and FYNNEI. The CDR3 DNA sequence: TGTGCCAGCAGTGAAGGGCTAGCGGAACCTTACAATGAGCAGTTCTTC. Protein: CASSEGLAEPYNEQFF.

The rearrangement links TRBV20-1 to TRBJ1-2; 8 nucleotides agree with TRBD1. The CDR3 extends over 15 amino acids. Trimming at V came to 0 bases and at J to 0 bases, leaving 3 bases not matched to a gene. CDR1 and CDR2 (germline): DFQATT, SNEGSKA (reference sequence). The CDR3 loop reads CSAREATGANYGYTF. Written as DNA, the CDR3 is TGCAGTGCTAGAGAGGCGACAGGGGCTAACTATGGCTACACCTTC.

The chain uses TRBV12-3 or TRBV12-4 and TRBJ1-5; D unclear. This CDR3 is built from 13 residues. V was pared by 5 bases and J by 9 bases, with 14 bases between. CDR3 DNA sequence: TGTGCCAGCAGTGCTGCTGGAGGGAGGCCCCAGCATTTT. Its translation: CASSAAGGRPQHF.

Only a few counts were recorded for this clonotype. The chain joins TRBV19 to TRBJ1-2, with TRBD1 matching over 7 bases. The CDR3 covers 14 residues. J lost 8 bases, V lost 3 bases, and 9 bases had no gene match. CDR1 and CDR2 (germline): LNHDA, SQIVND (reference sequence). The CDR3 nucleotides read TGTGCCAGTAGTATTACAGGGGATTTAAGCGGCTACACCTTC. This codes for CASSITGDLSGYTF.

This clonotype occurred many times. In DNA, the CDR3 is TGTGCCTGGAGTGTTCGGGGGGACACTGAAGCTTTCTTT. It is translated as CAWSVRGDTEAFF. The chain recombines TRBV30 with TRBJ1-1; tentatively, D is TRBD1 (5 bases). Germline values: CDR1 GTSNPN, CDR2 SVGIG (reference sequence). This CDR3 comprises 13 residues. V was pared by 0 bases and J by 3 bases, with 8 bases between.

This clonotype was detected a few times. A much larger clone lies a single base off, so this may be a read error. The chain joins TRBV9 to TRBJ2-2; the D is unclear. Germline V gene sequence: CDR1 SGDLS, CDR2 YYNGEE. This CDR3 is 15 amino acids long. CDR3 nucleotides: TGTGCCAACAGCGTAGGTGGGTCCAACACCGGGGAGCTGTTTTTT. Translated, it gives CANSVGGSNTGELFF.

This clonotype was picked up many times. J is TRBJ1-1 and V is TRBV5-6; 9 bases line up with TRBD1. CDR1 and CDR2 from the germline V gene are SGHDT and YYEEEE. The CDR3 loop spans 17 amino acids. The V gene end was trimmed by 2 bases and the J gene end by 2 bases; junction bases not matched to a gene: 10. CDR3 loop: CASSFLTGGDLNTEAFF. DNA for the CDR3: TGTGCCAGCAGCTTTCTTACAGGGGGCGATCTAAACACTGAAGCTTTCTTT.

A few counts support this clonotype. Since the CDR3 does not end with the conserved phenylalanine or tryptophan, this likely comes from a read error. V gene TRBV4-1 combines with J gene TRBJ1-2; 8 bases line up with TRBD1. The V segment lost 1 base and the J segment 7 bases; nucleotides outside the gene matches: 5. The CDR3 has 14 residues. The germline V gene encodes CDR1 MGHRA and CDR2 YSYEKL. CDR3 bases: TGCGCCAGCAGCCAAGGGATGACAGGGGTTGGCTACACCCTC. As protein: CASSQGMTGVGYTL.

This clonotype was counted at least ten times. The J gene is TRBJ2-5, the V gene TRBV6-1; D is possibly TRBD2 (5 bases). Germline-derived CDR1 and CDR2 are MNHNS and SASEGT. Trimming pared 11 bases from V and 2 bases from J, leaving 12 bases between. The CDR3 loop spans 12 amino acids. CDR3 loop: CAGRRGQETQYF. The CDR3 DNA sequence: TGTGCCGGCCGGAGAGGGCAAGAGACCCAGTACTTC.

This clonotype has a count of ten or more. The chain joins TRBV10-2 to TRBJ2-7, with 9 bases that match TRBD1. The CDR3 runs to 13 residues. Looked up from germline, CDR1 is WSHSY and CDR2 is SAAADI. V was clipped by 5 bases and J by 5 bases; unmatched bases: 4. The CDR3 protein is CASSRTGANEQYF. The CDR3, as DNA: TGCGCCAGCAGTCGGACAGGGGCCAACGAGCAGTACTTC.

At least ten counts were recorded for this clonotype. V usage is TRBV27 and J usage is TRBJ1-2, with D possibly being TRBD1 (5 bases). Trimming removed 1 base at V and 1 base at J, with 10 bases between. CDR3 length equals 15 residues. The V gene's germline CDR1 is MNHEY and CDR2 SMNVEV (reference sequence). CDR3 nucleotide sequence: TGTGCCAGCAGTTTATTTGGGGGACTTAACTATGGCTACACCTTC. This sequence encodes CASSLFGGLNYGYTF.

There are many counts of this clonotype. The V gene is TRBV11-3, the J gene TRBJ1-1; 9 bases align to TRBD1. This CDR3 is built from 16 residues. CDR1 and CDR2 from the germline V gene are SGHNT and YENEEA. Trimming took 2 bases from V and 6 from J; bases not matched to a gene: 10. This CDR3 reads CASSLHGQGSFSEAFF. DNA for the CDR3: TGTGCCAGCAGCTTACACGGACAGGGGAGTTTTTCTGAAGCTTTCTTT. The entire variable domain, with the rest obtained from reference TRBV11-3 and TRBJ1-1, is as follows: EAGVVQSPRYKIIEKKQPVAFWCNPISGHNTLYWYLQNLGQGPELLIRYENEEAVDDSQLPKDRFSAERLKGVDSTLKIQPAELGDSAVYLCASSLHGQGSFSEAFFGQGTRLTVV.

Many counts were recorded for this clonotype. V and J are TRBV19 and TRBJ2-2, with TRBD1 identical over 8 bases. The V gene's germline CDR1 is LNHDA and CDR2 SQIVND (reference sequence). The CDR3 has 16 residues. V was pared by 2 bases and J by 5 bases, with 7 bases of the junction left unmatched. The CDR3 bases are TGTGCCAGTAGTATAAGAGGACAGGGAGGAACCGGGGAGCTGTTTTTT. It encodes CASSIRGQGGTGELFF. The entire variable domain, with the rest obtained from reference TRBV19 and TRBJ2-2, is as follows: DGGITQSPKYLFRKEGQNVTLSCEQNLNHDAMYWYRQDPGQGLRLIYYSQIVNDFQKGDIAEGYSVSREKKESFPLTVTSAQKNPTAFYLCASSIRGQGGTGELFFGEGSRLTVL.